This T cell receptor (beta chain) originates from a study of T cell repertoires in cytomegalovirus infection (dated by TCRdb to between 2019 and 2020). About the study as a whole: Recently identified HLA-C-restricted CMV epitopes, whose presentation resists viral immunomodulation, were targeted by peptide stimulations together with well-studied HLA-B-restricted epitopes. Donor HLA type was relevant to the analysis, because carriage of CMV infection together with the matching HLA type was indicated by public TCR beta signatures. The research as a whole found: In both this cohort and an independent cohort of several hundred donors, the cumulative frequency of public TCR beta family members distinguished carriers of CMV infection plus the relevant HLA type. The ex vivo response was dominated by HLA-C-restricted CMV-specific TCR beta clonotypes, and the single most frequent clonotype in two of eight donors was supplied by these HLA-C-restricted clonotypes.

The treatment or condition label of this sample denotes: in vitro stimulation with specific CMV peptide epitopes to enrich CMV-specific T cells. TCRdb lists the instrument as Illumina HiSeq 1500. TCRdb reran the public reads through fastp at Q25 and MiXCR, keeping productive beta chains. CDR3 protein duplicates are merged, each entry listing the most common genes and DNA. The sample table records about a million distinct CDR3 sequences; approximately 31% of these occur just once. The ten most abundant clones make up around an eighth of the sample. The table lists this clonotype with many counts. There is no known antigen for this receptor. No base-level quality is on record; no much larger clone is a single base apart. The sequencing here drew on cultured CD8+ T cells from PBMCs, taken from culture after CMV antigen stimulation. The receptor was derived from a human donor in good health (CMV status not recorded). Some clones in this sample may be carry-over from other donors' samples.

CDR3 reads: CASSSPGQGHEQYF. The DNA reads TGTGCCAGCAGCTCACCGGGACAGGGCCACGAGCAGTACTTC. The rearranged segments are TRBV7-8 and TRBJ2-7, and 9 junctional nucleotides match TRBD1. Looking up the germline V gene yields CDR1 SGHVS and CDR2 FQNEAQ. V ends up 4 bases short and J 5 bases short, with an unmatched junction base count of 6. The CDR3 measures 14 amino acids from cysteine to phenylalanine. The entry retains the CDR3 DNA only, 42 bases that are in frame from base 1.